This TCR beta chain derives from a study of blood T cell repertoires in COVID-19. The overall study: From the United States, Italy and Spain came samples of acute and convalescent COVID-19. From T cells, B-cell-depleted T cells, or PBMCs came the material, which was cDNA or gDNA.

Methods used by the authors: For nucleated cells, counts were estimated from reference gene primer amplification. TCRdb keeps only in-frame clones here, not all; method: immunoSEQ multiplex PCR. That table gives V, J and clone size, and the DNA gave D and trimming. The table records approximately 25,000 clones, about two thirds of them present only once. After removal of 6 bases from V and 1 base from J, the junction contained 0 bases not matched to a gene. CDR3 length: 13 amino acids. Germline V gives CDR1 SNHLY, CDR2 FYNNEI. The sample comprised peripheral blood. The receptor's source is a woman aged 80 or over with acute or convalescent COVID-19. This chain connects TRBV2 to TRBJ2-4, with TRBD1 matching over 7 bases. CDR3: CASRDRAKNIQYF. Written as DNA, the CDR3 is TGTGCCAGCAGGGACAGGGCCAAAAACATTCAGTACTTC.